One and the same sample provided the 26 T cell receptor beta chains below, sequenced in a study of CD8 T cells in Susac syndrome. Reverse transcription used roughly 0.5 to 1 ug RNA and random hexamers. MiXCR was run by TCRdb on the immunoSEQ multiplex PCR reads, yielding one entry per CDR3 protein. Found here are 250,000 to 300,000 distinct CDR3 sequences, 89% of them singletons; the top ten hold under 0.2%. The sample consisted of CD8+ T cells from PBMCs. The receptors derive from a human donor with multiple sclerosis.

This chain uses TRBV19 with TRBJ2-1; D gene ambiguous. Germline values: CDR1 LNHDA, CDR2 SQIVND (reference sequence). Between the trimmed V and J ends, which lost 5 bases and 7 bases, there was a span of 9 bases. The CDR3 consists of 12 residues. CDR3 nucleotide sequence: TGTGCCAGTAGTTTTACAGAGAATGAGCAGTTCTTC. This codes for CASSFTENEQFF.

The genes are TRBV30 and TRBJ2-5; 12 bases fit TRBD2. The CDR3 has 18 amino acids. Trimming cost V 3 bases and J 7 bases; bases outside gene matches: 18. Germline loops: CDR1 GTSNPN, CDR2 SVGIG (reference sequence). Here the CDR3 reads CAWSEPPGLAGTLGTQYF. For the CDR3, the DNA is TGTGCCTGGAGCGAACCCCCCGGACTAGCGGGAACCCTTGGGACCCAGTACTTC.

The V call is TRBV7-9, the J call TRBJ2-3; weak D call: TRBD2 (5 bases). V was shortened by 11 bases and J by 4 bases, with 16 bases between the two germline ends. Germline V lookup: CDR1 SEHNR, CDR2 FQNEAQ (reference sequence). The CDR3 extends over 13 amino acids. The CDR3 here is CAGTTGWSDTQYF. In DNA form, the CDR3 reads TGTGCCGGAACCACGGGATGGTCAGATACGCAGTATTTT.

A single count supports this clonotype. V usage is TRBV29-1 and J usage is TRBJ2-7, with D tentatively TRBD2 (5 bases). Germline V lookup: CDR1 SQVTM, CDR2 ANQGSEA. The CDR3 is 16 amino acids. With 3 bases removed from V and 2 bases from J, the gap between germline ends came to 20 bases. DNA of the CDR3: TGCAGCGTTGACCTAGCTGAGGGTGCTTCGACCTACGAGCAGTACTTC. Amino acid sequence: CSVDLAEGASTYEQYF.

The CDR3 coding sequence is TGTGCCAGCACTAAAGGAGGGGGTGAGCAGTTCTTC. Encoded protein: CASTKGGGEQFF. The J gene is TRBJ2-1, the V gene TRBV25-1; the D gene could be TRBD1 or TRBD2 (6 bases each). V lost 7 bases to trimming and J lost 9 bases, with 13 bases between them. This CDR3 spans 12 amino acids. Per the germline V gene, CDR1 is MGHDK and CDR2 is SYGVNS.

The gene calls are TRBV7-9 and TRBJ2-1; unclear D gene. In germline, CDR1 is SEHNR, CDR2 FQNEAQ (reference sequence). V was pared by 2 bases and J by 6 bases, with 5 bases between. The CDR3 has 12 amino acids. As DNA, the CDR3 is TGTGCCAGCAGCTTAAATGGCAATGAGCAGTTCTTC. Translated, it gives CASSLNGNEQFF. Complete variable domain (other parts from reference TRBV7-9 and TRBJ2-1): DTGVSQNPRHKITKRGQNVTFRCDPISEHNRLYWYRQTLGQGPEFLTYFQNEAQLEKSRLLSDRFSAERPKGSFSTLEIQRTEQGDSAMYLCASSLNGNEQFFGPGTRLTVL.

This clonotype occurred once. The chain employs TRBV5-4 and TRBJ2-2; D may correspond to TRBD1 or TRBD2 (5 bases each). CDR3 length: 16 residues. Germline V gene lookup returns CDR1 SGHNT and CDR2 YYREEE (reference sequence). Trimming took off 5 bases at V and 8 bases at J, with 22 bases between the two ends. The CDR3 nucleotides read TGTGCCAGCAGTGTCTCCGGGGCCGGTCAGGCTGGGGAGCTGTTTTTT. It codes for CASSVSGAGQAGELFF.

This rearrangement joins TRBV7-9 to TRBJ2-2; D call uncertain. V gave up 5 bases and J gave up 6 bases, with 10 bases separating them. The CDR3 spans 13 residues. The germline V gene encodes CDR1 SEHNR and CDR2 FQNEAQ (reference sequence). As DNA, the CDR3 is TGTGCCAGCAGCCCTCAAGAGGCCGGGGAGCTGTTTTTT. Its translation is CASSPQEAGELFF. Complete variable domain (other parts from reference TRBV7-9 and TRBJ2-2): DTGVSQNPRHKITKRGQNVTFRCDPISEHNRLYWYRQTLGQGPEFLTYFQNEAQLEKSRLLSDRFSAERPKGSFSTLEIQRTEQGDSAMYLCASSPQEAGELFFGEGSRLTVL.

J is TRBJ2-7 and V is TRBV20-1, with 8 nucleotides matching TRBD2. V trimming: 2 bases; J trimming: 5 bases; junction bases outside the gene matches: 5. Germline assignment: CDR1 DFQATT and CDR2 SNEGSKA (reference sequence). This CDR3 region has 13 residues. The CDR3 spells CSARIIAGHEQYF. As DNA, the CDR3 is TGCAGTGCTAGAATAATAGCGGGGCACGAGCAGTACTTC.

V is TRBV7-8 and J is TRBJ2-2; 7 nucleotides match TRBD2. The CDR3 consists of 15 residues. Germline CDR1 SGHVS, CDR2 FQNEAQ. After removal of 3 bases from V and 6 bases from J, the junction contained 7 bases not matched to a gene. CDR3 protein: CASSFPQGGSGELFF. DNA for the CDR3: TGTGCCAGCAGCTTTCCCCAGGGAGGGTCCGGGGAGCTGTTTTTT.

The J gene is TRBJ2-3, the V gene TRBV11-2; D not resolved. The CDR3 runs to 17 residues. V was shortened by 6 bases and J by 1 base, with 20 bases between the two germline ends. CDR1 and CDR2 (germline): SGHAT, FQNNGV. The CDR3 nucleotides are TGTGCCAGCAGGTTTACCGGCCCAATAAGGGGCACAGATACGCAGTATTTT. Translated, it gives CASRFTGPIRGTDTQYF.

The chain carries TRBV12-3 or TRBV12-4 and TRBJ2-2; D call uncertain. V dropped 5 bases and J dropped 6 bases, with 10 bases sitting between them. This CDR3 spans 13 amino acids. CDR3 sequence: CASSGSTSGELFF. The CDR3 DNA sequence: TGTGCCAGCAGTGGGTCTACGTCCGGGGAGCTGTTTTTT.

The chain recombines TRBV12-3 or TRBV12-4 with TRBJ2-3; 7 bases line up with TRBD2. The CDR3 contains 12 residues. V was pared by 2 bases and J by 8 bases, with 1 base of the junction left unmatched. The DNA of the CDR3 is TGTGCCAGCAGTTTACCGGGGGGTACGCAGTATTTT. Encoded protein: CASSLPGGTQYF.

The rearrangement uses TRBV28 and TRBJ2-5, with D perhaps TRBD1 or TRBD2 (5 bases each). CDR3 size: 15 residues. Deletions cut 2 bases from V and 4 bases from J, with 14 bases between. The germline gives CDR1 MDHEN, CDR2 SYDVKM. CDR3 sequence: CASSLLGVGVETQYF. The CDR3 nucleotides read TGTGCCAGCAGTTTACTCGGGGTGGGGGTAGAGACCCAGTACTTC.

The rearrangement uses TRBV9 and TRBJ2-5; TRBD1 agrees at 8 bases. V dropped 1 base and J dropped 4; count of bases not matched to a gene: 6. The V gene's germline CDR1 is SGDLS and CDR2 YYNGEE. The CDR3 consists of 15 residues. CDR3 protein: CASSVQGASGETQYF. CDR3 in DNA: TGTGCCAGCAGCGTACAGGGGGCATCGGGAGAGACCCAGTACTTC.

This CDR3 reads CAIRDSYEQYF. As DNA, the CDR3 is TGTGCCATCCGGGACAGCTACGAGCAGTACTTC. This chain uses TRBV10-3 with TRBJ2-7, with 7 bases lining up with TRBD1. This CDR3 spans 11 amino acids. From germline, CDR1 is ENHRY and CDR2 SYGVKD. Unmatched junction bases numbered 1, after V lost 8 bases and J lost 3 bases.

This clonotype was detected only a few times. CDR3 protein: CASSYGEPQPQHF. In DNA, the CDR3 is TGTGCCAGCAGTTACGGGGAACCCCAGCCCCAGCATTTT. The rearrangement uses TRBV6-2 or TRBV6-3 and TRBJ1-5, with D unresolved. CDR1 is MNHEY, CDR2 SVGEGT, per germline. The CDR3 extends over 13 amino acids. V lost 2 bases, J lost 7 bases, and 9 bases lay in between.

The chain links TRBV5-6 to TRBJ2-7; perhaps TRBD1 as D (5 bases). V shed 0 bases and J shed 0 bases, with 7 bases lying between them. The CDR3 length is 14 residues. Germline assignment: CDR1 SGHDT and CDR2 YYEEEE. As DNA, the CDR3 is TGTGCCAGCAGCTTGGGCAGGGACTCCTACGAGCAGTACTTC. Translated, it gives CASSLGRDSYEQYF. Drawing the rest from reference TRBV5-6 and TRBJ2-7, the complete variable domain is DAGVTQSPTHLIKTRGQQVTLRCSPKSGHDTVSWYQQALGQGPQFIFQYYEEEERQRGNFPDRFSGHQFPNYSSELNVNALLLGDSALYLCASSLGRDSYEQYFGPGTRLTVT.

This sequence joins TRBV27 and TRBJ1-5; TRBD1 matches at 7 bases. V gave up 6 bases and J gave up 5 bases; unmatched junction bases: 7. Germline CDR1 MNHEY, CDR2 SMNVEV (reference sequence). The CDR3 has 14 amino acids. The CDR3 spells CASRPTGNHQPQHF. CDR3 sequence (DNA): TGTGCCAGCAGACCGACAGGGAATCATCAGCCCCAGCATTTT.

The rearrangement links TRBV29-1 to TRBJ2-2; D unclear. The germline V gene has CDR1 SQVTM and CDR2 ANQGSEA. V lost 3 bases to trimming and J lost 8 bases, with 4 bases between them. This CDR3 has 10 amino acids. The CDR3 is CSVDTGELFF. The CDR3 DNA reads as TGCAGCGTTGATACTGGGGAGCTGTTTTTT.

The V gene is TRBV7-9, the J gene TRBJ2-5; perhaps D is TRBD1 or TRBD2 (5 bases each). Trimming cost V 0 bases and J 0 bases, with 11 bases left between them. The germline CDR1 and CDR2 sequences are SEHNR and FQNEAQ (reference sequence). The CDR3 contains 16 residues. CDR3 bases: TGTGCCAGCAGCTTAGCGGGACCAGGTCACCAAGAGACCCAGTACTTC. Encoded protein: CASSLAGPGHQETQYF.

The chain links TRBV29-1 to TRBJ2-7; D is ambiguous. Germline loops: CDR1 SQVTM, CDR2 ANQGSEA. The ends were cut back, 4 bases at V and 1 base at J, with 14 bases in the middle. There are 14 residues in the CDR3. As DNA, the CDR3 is TGCAGCGTTGGGGTCCAACACCCTTCCTACGAGCAGTACTTC. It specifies CSVGVQHPSYEQYF.

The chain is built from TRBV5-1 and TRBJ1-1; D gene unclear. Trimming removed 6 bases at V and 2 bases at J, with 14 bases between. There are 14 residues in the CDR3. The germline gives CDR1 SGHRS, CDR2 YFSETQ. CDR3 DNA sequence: TGCGCCAGCATCGATCTCCCAGGCAACACTGAAGCTTTCTTT. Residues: CASIDLPGNTEAFF.

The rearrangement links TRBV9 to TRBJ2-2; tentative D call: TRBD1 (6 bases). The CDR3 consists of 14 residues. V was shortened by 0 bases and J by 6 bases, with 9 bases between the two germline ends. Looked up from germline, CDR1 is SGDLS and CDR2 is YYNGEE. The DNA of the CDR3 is TGTGCCAGCAGCGTAGTGGACAGTTCCGGGGAGCTGTTTTTT. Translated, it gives CASSVVDSSGELFF.

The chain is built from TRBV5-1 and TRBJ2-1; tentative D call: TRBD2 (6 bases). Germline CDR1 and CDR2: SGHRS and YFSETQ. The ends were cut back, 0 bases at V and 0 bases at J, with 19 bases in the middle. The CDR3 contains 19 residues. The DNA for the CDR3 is TGCGCCAGCAGCTTGGCCTCGGAACCGCGCGGGGTCTCCTACAATGAGCAGTTCTTC. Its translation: CASSLASEPRGVSYNEQFF.

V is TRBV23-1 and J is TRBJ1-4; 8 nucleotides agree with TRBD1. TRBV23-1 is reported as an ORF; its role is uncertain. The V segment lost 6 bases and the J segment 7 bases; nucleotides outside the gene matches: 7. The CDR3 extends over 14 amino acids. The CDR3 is CASRQQGGCEKLFF. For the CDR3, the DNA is TGCGCCAGCAGACAACAGGGGGGCTGTGAAAAACTGTTTTTT.